This TCR beta chain was retrieved from a study of early T cells in non-severe SARS-CoV-2 infection. Study findings and constraints: Private and CD4 specificities were missed by VDJdb matching, skewed to anti-spike CD8.

MiXCR, applied by TCRdb to the 5' RACE reads, yields one record per CDR3 protein. The sample shows under 85,000 distinct CDR3 sequences, 8.5% to 10% of them seen only once. In this sample, this clonotype turned up many times. Its antigen is unidentified. CDR3 size: 12 residues. CDR1 DFQATT and CDR2 SNEGSKA come from the germline V gene (reference sequence). With 1 base removed from V and 4 bases from J, the gap between germline ends came to 6 bases. The sequenced sample consisted of whole blood. This TCR derives from an adult who was a healthcare worker with PCR-confirmed SARS-CoV-2 infection or an uninfected control (not recorded which). This chain links TRBV20-1 with TRBJ2-3; no clear D. This CDR3 is CSARGLSDTQYF. The DNA of the CDR3 is TGCAGTGCTAGAGGGCTATCAGATACGCAGTATTTT.